A single sample gave rise to the 27 T cell receptor beta chains below, sequenced in a study of fetal regulatory T cell absence and autoimmunity. Clones were sequenced by immunoSEQ multiplex PCR, and TCRdb holds only the in-frame ones, with some missing. Seen here are about 95,000 clones, around 72% observed once, and the top ten hold roughly 2%. The sample comprised pancreas tissue. These receptors originate from a male donor with IPEX syndrome.

The rearrangement joins TRBV6-5 to TRBJ2-7, with D unresolved. Trimming stripped 3 bases from V and 1 base from J, with 7 bases between. CDR1 MNHEY and CDR2 SVGAGI come from the germline V gene. CDR3 length equals 13 residues. CDR3 sequence (DNA): TGTGCCAGCAGTTATTTAGAATCCTACGAGCAGTACTTC. It is translated as CASSYLESYEQYF.

The CDR3 DNA reads as TGTGCCACCAGCAGAACCTCTCCGAGGGGGCTGAGCAATCAGCCCCAGCATTTT. Translating it yields CATSRTSPRGLSNQPQHF. The gene calls are TRBV15 and TRBJ1-5; the match to TRBD1 covers 7 bases. This CDR3 contains 18 residues. V shed 2 bases, J shed 1 base, and the junction held 11 bases outside the gene matches. Germline V gene lookup returns CDR1 LNHNV and CDR2 YYDKDF (reference sequence).

The rearrangement uses TRBV30 and TRBJ2-1; 8 bases match TRBD2. Germline assignment: CDR1 GTSNPN and CDR2 SVGIG (reference sequence). The CDR3 covers 14 residues. V lost 2 bases, J lost 3 bases, and 3 bases stayed unmatched. This CDR3 reads CAWSPGTSYNEQFF. DNA of the CDR3: TGTGCCTGGAGTCCCGGGACTAGCTACAATGAGCAGTTCTTC.

This chain uses TRBV27 with TRBJ2-2; no firm D call. V dropped 2 bases and J dropped 6 bases, with 4 bases sitting between them. The CDR3 covers 12 residues. Looked up from germline, CDR1 is MNHEY and CDR2 is SMNVEV (reference sequence). CDR3 sequence reads: CASSLNPGELFF. The CDR3 DNA reads TGTGCCAGCAGTTTAAATCCCGGGGAGCTGTTTTTT.

The rearrangement joins TRBV6-1 to TRBJ2-7; tentatively, D is TRBD2 (5 bases). The V end lost 8 bases, the J end lost 2 bases, and 10 bases lay between the germline ends. The germline CDR1 and CDR2 sequences are MNHNS and SASEGT. The CDR3 is 12 residues long. CDR3 region: CASRGHPYEQYF. The CDR3 DNA follows: TGTGCCAGCCGCGGGCATCCCTACGAGCAGTACTTC.

This clone has more than one count but fewer than ten. The chain joins TRBV30 to TRBJ1-3, with unresolved D. Germline loops: CDR1 GTSNPN, CDR2 SVGIG (reference sequence). This CDR3 contains 11 residues. The germline V and J ends were trimmed by 5 bases and 0 bases, with 2 bases remaining between them. The DNA of the CDR3 is TGTGCCTGGTACTCTGGAAACACCATATATTTT. Translation: CAWYSGNTIYF.

This chain joins TRBV6-5 and TRBJ2-7; 13 bases are shared with TRBD2. The CDR3 consists of 15 residues. The V gene's germline CDR1 is MNHEY and CDR2 SVGAGI. V was clipped by 6 bases and J by 2 bases; unmatched bases: 4. Here the CDR3 reads CASSLTSGGPYEQYF. DNA of the CDR3: TGTGCCAGCAGCTTGACTAGCGGGGGGCCCTACGAGCAGTACTTC.

The gene calls are TRBV5-1 and TRBJ1-2; 7 bases map to TRBD1. CDR3 length equals 12 residues. V shed 2 bases and J 7 bases; nucleotides not matched to a gene: 2. Germline values: CDR1 SGHRS, CDR2 YFSETQ. The CDR3 region is CASSFYRGGYTF. The DNA of the CDR3 is TGCGCCAGCAGCTTCTACAGGGGTGGCTACACCTTC.

This clone was counted once. The chain is built from TRBV7-6 and TRBJ2-2; unclear D gene. Between the trimmed V and J ends, which lost 4 bases and 6 bases, there was a span of 18 bases. Germline V CDR1 and CDR2: SGHVS, FNYEAQ. The CDR3 is made up of 16 amino acids. The CDR3 DNA is TGTGCCAGCAGCTCCCTCCCGCGTCGGTGGTCCGGGGAGCTGTTTTTT. Translating it yields CASSSLPRRWSGELFF.

The gene calls are TRBV27 and TRBJ2-1; 11 nucleotides align to TRBD2. The CDR3 consists of 15 residues. V was clipped by 2 bases and J by 8 bases; unmatched bases: 5. Germline values: CDR1 MNHEY, CDR2 SMNVEV (reference sequence). The CDR3 DNA follows: TGTGCCAGCAGTTTAGTAGCGGGGGGGCCCTATGAGCAGTTCTTC. This translates into CASSLVAGGPYEQFF.

The chain uses TRBV2 and TRBJ1-1; D is ambiguous. CDR3 length: 13 residues. Germline V gene data show CDR1 as SNHLY and CDR2 as FYNNEI. With 7 bases removed from V and 1 base from J, the gap between germline ends came to 10 bases. This CDR3 is CASNPIPNTEAFF. The DNA for the CDR3 is TGTGCCAGCAACCCCATCCCGAACACTGAAGCTTTCTTT.

The V call is TRBV18, the J call TRBJ1-5; no firm D call. Germline-derived CDR1 and CDR2 are KGHSH and LQKENI. The CDR3 runs 12 residues. V gave up 4 bases and J gave up 3 bases, with 4 bases separating them. CDR3 amino acids: CASSQVNQPQHF. The CDR3 nucleotides read TGTGCCAGCTCACAGGTCAATCAGCCCCAGCATTTT.

The chain combines TRBV25-1 with TRBJ1-2; D not resolved. This CDR3 is 13 amino acids long. The V gene's germline CDR1 is MGHDK and CDR2 SYGVNS. Trimming took 6 bases from V and 5 from J, leaving 13 bases between them. DNA of the CDR3: TGTGCCAGCAGCTTCGGACGGACTTATGGCTACACCTTC. Translated: CASSFGRTYGYTF.

The V gene is TRBV10-3, the J gene TRBJ1-6, with D possibly matching TRBD1 (6 bases). Germline V gene sequence: CDR1 ENHRY, CDR2 SYGVKD. The CDR3 is made up of 16 amino acids. V shed 10 bases and J shed 4 bases, with 20 bases lying between them. CDR3 sequence reads: CATTGQVDSYNSPLHF. The CDR3 DNA reads TGTGCCACCACGGGACAAGTAGACAGTTATAATTCACCCCTCCACTTT.

Comment on this clone: The junction does not match germline at one end; this may be a read error. The chain recombines TRBV7-7 with TRBJ2-2, with D hard to call. This CDR3 region has 14 residues. Germline V gene lookup returns CDR1 SSHAT and CDR2 FNYEAQ (reference sequence). In DNA, the CDR3 is TGTGCTAGCAGCTCGGATTCGAACACCGGGGAGCTGTTTTTT. It encodes CASSSDSNTGELFF.

The rearrangement joins TRBV27 to TRBJ2-7; TRBD1 matches at 7 bases. The J segment lost 2 bases and the V segment lost 5 bases, leaving 9 bases of the junction unmatched. This CDR3 comprises 15 residues. Germline CDR1 reads MNHEY; CDR2 reads SMNVEV (reference sequence). This chain's CDR3 is CASSIPTGLPYEQYF. CDR3 coding DNA: TGTGCCAGCAGTATCCCGACAGGGCTTCCCTACGAGCAGTACTTC.

The V call is TRBV13, the J call TRBJ2-5, with TRBD2 matching over 7 bases. Per germline, CDR1 PRHDT and CDR2 FYEKMQ (reference sequence). This CDR3 is built from 15 residues. V lost 0 bases and J lost 2; bases outside the gene matches: 3. The CDR3 region is CASSLGWRGQETQYF. The CDR3 DNA is TGTGCCAGCAGCTTAGGCTGGCGGGGGCAAGAGACCCAGTACTTC.

This chain joins TRBV30 and TRBJ1-1; 10 nucleotides match TRBD1. Looked up from germline, CDR1 is GTSNPN and CDR2 is SVGIG (reference sequence). The CDR3 loop spans 15 amino acids. The V gene end was trimmed by 5 bases and the J gene end by 6 bases; junction bases not matched to a gene: 12. The CDR3 DNA sequence: TGTGCCTGGGGTTTATGGGGACAGGGGCGCTCTGAAGCTTTCTTT. Translating it yields CAWGLWGQGRSEAFF.

V and J are TRBV4-1 and TRBJ1-2; D is undetermined. CDR3 length equals 12 residues. Trimming removed 0 bases at V and 8 bases at J, with 7 bases between. Germline CDR1 reads MGHRA; CDR2 reads YSYEKL. The CDR3, as DNA: TGCGCCAGCAGCCAAGATACCAGGGGCTACACCTTC. Amino acids: CASSQDTRGYTF.

The table lists this clone with a count of one. The chain recombines TRBV9 with TRBJ2-1; D possibly corresponds to TRBD2 (6 bases). This CDR3 has 11 amino acids. V was cut by 3 bases and J by 12 bases, with 10 bases left in between. Germline lookup yields CDR1 SGDLS and CDR2 YYNGEE. The CDR3 bases are TGTGCCAGCAGCGGGAGGGACGGGCAGTTCTTC. Translation gives CASSGRDGQFF. Full variable domain (remainder filled in from reference TRBV9 and TRBJ2-1): DSGVTQTPKHLITATGQRVTLRCSPRSGDLSVYWYQQSLDQGLQFLIQYYNGEERAKGNILERFSAQQFPDLHSELNLSSLELGDSALYFCASSGRDGQFFGPGTRLTVL.

This clone appeared a single time. This chain links TRBV11-3 with TRBJ1-1; TRBD1 matches at 9 bases. V gave up 2 bases and J gave up 3 bases; unmatched junction bases: 7. Germline CDR1 reads SGHNT; CDR2 reads YENEEA. This CDR3 spans 16 amino acids. The CDR3 here is CASSLPLTGGHTEAFF. In DNA, the CDR3 is TGTGCCAGCAGCTTACCCCTTACAGGGGGCCACACTGAAGCTTTCTTT.

This chain uses TRBV7-8 with TRBJ2-5; 8 nucleotides align to TRBD2. This CDR3 has 17 amino acids. CDR1 and CDR2 (germline): SGHVS, FQNEAQ. Losses at the gene ends were 5 bases for V and 2 bases for J; bases not matched to a gene: 13. As DNA, the CDR3 is TGTGCCAGCAGCCTCCTCCTCGGGGTAGCGGGGCAAGAGACCCAGTACTTC. Its protein is CASSLLLGVAGQETQYF.

The rearrangement joins TRBV7-8 to TRBJ2-7, with no clear D. This CDR3 has 12 amino acids. CDR1 and CDR2 (germline): SGHVS, FQNEAQ. Trimming removed 1 base at V and 2 bases at J, with 3 bases between. CDR3 bases: TGTGCCAGCAGCTTAGTTCCCTACGAGCAGTACTTC. Its protein product is CASSLVPYEQYF.

The chain employs TRBV6-5 and TRBJ2-7; D is possibly TRBD1 or TRBD2 (5 bases each). In germline, CDR1 is MNHEY, CDR2 SVGAGI. The CDR3 is made up of 13 amino acids. V lost 6 bases and J 7 bases, leaving 16 bases between the germline ends. The CDR3 loop reads CASSTPGPGEQYF. The CDR3 DNA is TGTGCCAGCAGCACCCCGGGGCCGGGGGAGCAGTACTTC.

The chain is built from TRBV11-2 and TRBJ2-2; 13 bases match TRBD2. Germline V CDR1 and CDR2: SGHAT, FQNNGV. The CDR3 sequence is 19 residues long. V gave up 2 bases and J gave up 1 base; unmatched junction bases: 7. The CDR3 here is CASSLTSGRAHVNTGELFF. The CDR3 DNA is TGTGCCAGCAGCTTAACTAGCGGGAGGGCCCATGTGAACACCGGGGAGCTGTTTTTT.

The chain recombines TRBV15 with TRBJ2-2, with TRBD2 matching 7 bases. Trimming removed 5 bases from V and 3 bases from J; junction bases left unmatched: 9. Germline V gene lookup returns CDR1 LNHNV and CDR2 YYDKDF (reference sequence). There are 16 residues in the CDR3. In DNA form, the CDR3 reads TGTGCCACCAGCCGTGAAGGCGGGAGATACACCGGGGAGCTGTTTTTT. Translated: CATSREGGRYTGELFF.

CDR3 nucleotides: TGTGCCAGCAGTGAAGCTCGGGGGCGAGGTGAAAAACTGTTTTTT. It encodes CASSEARGRGEKLFF. The chain has TRBV2 and TRBJ1-4, with a weak D call TRBD1 (6 bases). CDR3 length: 15 amino acids. With 0 bases removed from V and 7 bases from J, the gap between germline ends came to 12 bases. Germline V gene lookup returns CDR1 SNHLY and CDR2 FYNNEI.